Detailed here is one T cell receptor beta chain. The data were taken from a study of cytomegalovirus exposure and HLA in healthy donors. Germline V gene data show CDR1 as SGHRS and CDR2 as YFSETQ. With 3 bases removed from V and 1 base from J, the gap between germline ends came to 8 bases. There are 13 residues in the CDR3. PCR amplification relied on 60 Vbeta primers (plus 13 Jbeta primers). Sequencing used immunoSEQ multiplex PCR; TCRdb keeps in-frame clones, though not all of them. This sample yields fewer than 200,000 clones, of which approximately 82% are seen a single time; about 2% belongs to the top ten.

V is TRBV5-1 and J is TRBJ2-7; TRBD2 might be the D (6 bases). The sequencing input was PBMCs. The TCR originated in a woman aged 30 to 39 in good health and CMV-seronegative. Here the CDR3 DNA reads TGCGCCAGCAGCTACGGGGGATCCTACGAGCAGTACTTC. This gives the protein CASSYGGSYEQYF. Full variable domain (missing parts from reference TRBV5-1 and TRBJ2-7): KAGVTQTPRYLIKTRGQQVTLSCSPISGHRSVSWYQQTPGQGLQFLFEYFSETQRNKGNFPGRFSGRQFSNSRSEMNVSTLELGDSALYLCASSYGGSYEQYFGPGTRLTVT.